This record looks at one T cell receptor beta chain sequence and its context. What it binds is unknown. The data stem from a study of cytomegalovirus exposure and HLA in healthy donors. General study results and limits: In a later analysis, the majority of CMV-associated beta chains seemingly showed HLA restriction.

Researchers ran the PCR with 60 Vbeta and 13 Jbeta primers. The method was immunoSEQ multiplex PCR; TCRdb's version includes in-frame clones alone and lacks a portion of them. This sample's table has 200,000 or so clones. The source of this sequence is a boy younger than 18 in good health and CMV-seronegative. The sequenced sample consisted of PBMCs.

The CDR3 coding sequence is TGTGCCAGCAGCTTAAGGATAATAGCTTCCCAAGAGACCCAGTACTTC. Its translation: CASSLRIIASQETQYF. The genes are TRBV13 and TRBJ2-5; no clear D. CDR1 PRHDT and CDR2 FYEKMQ come from the germline V gene (reference sequence). V lost 2 bases, J lost 1 base, and 14 bases lay in between. This CDR3 is 16 amino acids long.